This paragraph covers one T cell receptor beta chain sequence. The CDR3 consists of 16 residues. J was trimmed by 9 bases and V by 3 bases; bases with no gene match: 11. CDR1 is KGHDR, CDR2 SFDVKD, per germline. The data were obtained in a study of blood T cell repertoires in COVID-19. Per the original data handling: Quantification of nucleated cells was approximated via reference gene primer amplification. Sequenced by immunoSEQ multiplex PCR; TCRdb stores in-frame clones only, minus some. The DNA was the basis for D and trimming; V, J and clone size are from that table. The table includes over 95,000 clones, roughly 80% detected once.

The chain carries TRBV24-1 and TRBJ2-1; the match to TRBD2 covers 9 bases. This receptor was obtained from a human donor in a cohort sampled during active COVID-19. The sequenced sample consisted of peripheral blood. CDR3 loop: CATSDPLGTSRAEQFF. CDR3 in DNA: TGTGCCACCAGTGATCCCCTCGGGACTAGCAGGGCTGAGCAGTTCTTC.